The 31 T cell receptor beta chains below all came from one sample that was sequenced in a study of siplizumab effects on memory and regulatory T cells. The protocol was immunoSEQ multiplex PCR, while the TCRdb copy is restricted to in-frame clones and leaves out a portion. The data contain 90,000 to 120,000 clones, 91% of them singletons. Input material: CD4+ T cells sorted from blood. The source is a human donor in good health. Some clones in this sample may be carry-over from other donors' samples.

The CDR3 reads CASSFPGSPEAFF. CDR3 nucleotide sequence: TGCGCCAGCAGCTTTCCAGGTTCCCCTGAAGCTTTCTTT. V is TRBV5-1 and J is TRBJ1-1; D is unclear. The CDR3 spans 13 residues. With 2 bases removed from V and 6 bases from J, the gap between germline ends came to 11 bases. Germline loops: CDR1 SGHRS, CDR2 YFSETQ.

V and J are TRBV7-6 and TRBJ1-1; no firm D call. The V end lost 2 bases, the J end lost 1 base, and 8 bases lay between the germline ends. Per germline, CDR1 SGHVS and CDR2 FNYEAQ. The CDR3 covers 14 residues. The CDR3 DNA sequence: TGTGCCAGCAGCTTATCCGGTGGGAACACTGAAGCTTTCTTT. It is translated as CASSLSGGNTEAFF. Full variable domain (remainder filled in from reference TRBV7-6 and TRBJ1-1): GAGVSQSPRYKVTKRGQDVALRCDPISGHVSLYWYRQALGQGPEFLTYFNYEAQQDKSGLPNDRFSAERPEGSISTLTIQRTEQRDSAMYRCASSLSGGNTEAFFGQGTRLTVV.

The chain carries TRBV5-1 and TRBJ1-2, with 10 nucleotides matching TRBD1. CDR1 and CDR2 (germline): SGHRS, YFSETQ. The V segment lost 2 bases and the J segment 6 bases; nucleotides outside the gene matches: 7. The CDR3 contains 15 residues. CDR3 region: CASSLDRGREDGYTF. The CDR3 nucleotides read TGCGCCAGCAGCTTAGACAGGGGGCGCGAGGATGGCTACACCTTC.

CDR3 sequence: CASRAARNEQFF. DNA of the CDR3: TGTGCCAGCAGGGCCGCGCGGAATGAGCAGTTCTTC. The V and J genes are TRBV2 and TRBJ2-1; the D is unclear. Trimming pared 6 bases from V and 7 bases from J, leaving 10 bases between. The CDR3 has 12 residues. The germline CDR1 and CDR2 sequences are SNHLY and FYNNEI.

The chain uses TRBV7-3 and TRBJ2-1; TRBD2 aligns across 9 bases. Germline-derived CDR1 and CDR2 are SGHTA and FQGTGA. Trimming at V came to 1 base and at J to 10 bases, leaving 8 bases not matched to a gene. The CDR3 loop spans 15 amino acids. The CDR3 nucleotides read TGTGCCAGCAGCTTAAGAGCGGGAGGCCCGGAGGAGCAGTTCTTC. It is translated as CASSLRAGGPEEQFF. Complete variable domain (other parts from reference TRBV7-3 and TRBJ2-1): GAGVSQTPSNKVTEKGKYVELRCDPISGHTALYWYRQSLGQGPEFLIYFQGTGAADDSGLPNDRFFAVRPEGSVSTLKIQRTERGDSAVYLCASSLRAGGPEEQFFGPGTRLTVL.

The chain joins TRBV19 to TRBJ1-1; 8 bases agree with TRBD1. CDR3 size: 12 residues. J was trimmed by 4 bases and V by 9 bases; bases with no gene match: 4. Looked up from germline, CDR1 is LNHDA and CDR2 is SQIVND (reference sequence). The CDR3 DNA is TGTGCCAGCCTCAGGGGGCCCACTGAAGCTTTCTTT. It yields the protein CASLRGPTEAFF. The full variable domain, its missing parts supplied by reference TRBV19 and TRBJ1-1, is DGGITQSPKYLFRKEGQNVTLSCEQNLNHDAMYWYRQDPGQGLRLIYYSQIVNDFQKGDIAEGYSVSREKKESFPLTVTSAQKNPTAFYLCASLRGPTEAFFGQGTRLTVV.

This chain uses TRBV10-3 with TRBJ1-1; weak D call: TRBD1 (6 bases). Looked up from germline, CDR1 is ENHRY and CDR2 is SYGVKD. Trimming cost V 2 bases and J 2 bases, with 12 bases left between them. The CDR3 covers 15 residues. The CDR3 loop is CAISELGGPNTEAFF. The CDR3 region has the DNA TGTGCCATCAGTGAGCTAGGGGGTCCCAACACTGAAGCTTTCTTT.

This clone was seen just once. This sequence joins TRBV7-9 and TRBJ2-1; TRBD1 is a possible D gene (6 bases). Germline assignment: CDR1 SEHNR and CDR2 FQNEAQ (reference sequence). CDR3 length: 11 residues. V was clipped by 8 bases and J by 8 bases, with 10 bases between them. This CDR3 reads CASARGDEQFF. The CDR3, as DNA: TGTGCCAGCGCCAGGGGCGATGAGCAGTTCTTC. Full variable domain (missing parts from reference TRBV7-9 and TRBJ2-1): DTGVSQNPRHKITKRGQNVTFRCDPISEHNRLYWYRQTLGQGPEFLTYFQNEAQLEKSRLLSDRFSAERPKGSFSTLEIQRTEQGDSAMYLCASARGDEQFFGPGTRLTVL.

CDR3 coding DNA: TGTGCCACCAGCCTGTCCAGGGGGACATGGGAGACCCAGTACTTC. Its translation is CATSLSRGTWETQYF. The chain combines TRBV15 with TRBJ2-5; 7 bases map to TRBD1. Germline V gene lookup returns CDR1 LNHNV and CDR2 YYDKDF (reference sequence). V lost 5 bases, J lost 5 bases, and 11 bases stayed unmatched. This CDR3 comprises 15 residues. The whole variable domain, remainder taken from reference TRBV15 and TRBJ2-5, is DAMVIQNPRYQVTQFGKPVTLSCSQTLNHNVMYWYQQKSSQAPKLLFHYYDKDFNNEADTPDNFQSRRPNTSFCFLDIRSPGLGDTAMYLCATSLSRGTWETQYFGPGTRLLVL.

The chain recombines TRBV7-3 with TRBJ2-3; 9 nucleotides align to TRBD2. Trimming at V came to 5 bases and at J to 0 bases, leaving 9 bases not matched to a gene. CDR1 is SGHTA and CDR2 is FQGTGA in the germline V gene. This CDR3 is built from 17 residues. The CDR3 bases are TGTGCCAGCAGCCGCGCGGGAGGGAGGGGAAGCACAGATACGCAGTATTTT. Translation gives CASSRAGGRGSTDTQYF.

This chain connects TRBV6-1 to TRBJ2-5; 7 positions match TRBD1. This CDR3 contains 13 residues. V lost 6 bases and J lost 4; bases outside the gene matches: 5. The germline gives CDR1 MNHNS, CDR2 SASEGT. CDR3 sequence reads: CASRKGAGETQYF. CDR3 DNA: TGTGCCAGCAGGAAGGGGGCTGGAGAGACCCAGTACTTC.

This sequence joins TRBV28 and TRBJ2-1; D call uncertain. The V and J ends lost 6 bases and 8 bases respectively, with 8 bases between them. CDR3 length: 11 amino acids. CDR1 is MDHEN, CDR2 SYDVKM, per germline. The CDR3 DNA sequence: TGTGCCAGCAGGCTATACTATGAGCAGTTCTTC. It codes for CASRLYYEQFF.

CDR3 coding DNA: TGTGCCAGCAGCTTAGAACAGGGGCCGAACACTGAAGCTTTCTTT. This translates into CASSLEQGPNTEAFF. The chain joins TRBV7-2 to TRBJ1-1; 7 nucleotides align to TRBD1. CDR3 length equals 15 residues. Trimming cost V 1 base and J 1 base; bases outside gene matches: 3. Germline V lookup: CDR1 SGHTA, CDR2 FQGNSA.

V is TRBV10-2 and J is TRBJ2-1; TRBD2 aligns across 9 bases. CDR3 length equals 16 residues. V lost 9 bases and J lost 0; bases outside the gene matches: 9. Germline CDR1 is WSHSY and CDR2 is SAAADI. CDR3 sequence: CASNYISGSSYNEQFF. CDR3 nucleotides: TGCGCCAGTAACTACATTAGCGGGAGCTCCTACAATGAGCAGTTCTTC.

The chain uses TRBV18 and TRBJ2-7, with D tentatively TRBD1 (6 bases). The CDR3 has 14 amino acids. In germline, CDR1 is KGHSH, CDR2 LQKENI. V lost 3 bases to trimming and J lost 3 bases, with 12 bases between them. In DNA form, the CDR3 reads TGTGCCAGCTCACCTTCTACAGGGTTCTACGAGCAGTACTTC. Protein: CASSPSTGFYEQYF.

The rearrangement links TRBV5-5 to TRBJ1-1; 8 nucleotides align to TRBD1. V gave up 5 bases and J gave up 3 bases; unmatched junction bases: 21. This CDR3 is 19 amino acids long. In germline, CDR1 is SGHKS, CDR2 YYEKEE (reference sequence). DNA for the CDR3: TGTGCCAGCAGACCCAGGACAGGGCAGTTTAATCAGGTCGACACTGAAGCTTTCTTT. Translating it yields CASRPRTGQFNQVDTEAFF.

The chain is built from TRBV29-1 and TRBJ1-1; D unclear. The CDR3 extends over 11 amino acids. Trimming shortened V by 6 bases and J by 1 base, and 6 bases separated the two germline ends. Germline V gene data show CDR1 as SQVTM and CDR2 as ANQGSEA. The CDR3 sequence is CSVAPNTEAFF. The CDR3 DNA reads TGCAGCGTGGCACCGAACACTGAAGCTTTCTTT.

The rearrangement links TRBV5-4 to TRBJ2-1; TRBD2 matches 11 bases. The germline CDR1 and CDR2 sequences are SGHNT and YYREEE (reference sequence). Unmatched junction bases numbered 12, after V lost 2 bases and J lost 8 bases. The CDR3 sequence is 17 residues long. The DNA of the CDR3 is TGTGCCAGCAGCTTTGTTAGCGGGAGGGGTAGTTTCGATGAGCAGTTCTTC. Encoded protein: CASSFVSGRGSFDEQFF. The variable domain in full, with the rest retrieved from reference TRBV5-4 and TRBJ2-1, is ETGVTQSPTHLIKTRGQQVTLRCSSQSGHNTVSWYQQALGQGPQFIFQYYREEENGRGNFPPRFSGLQFPNYSSELNVNALELDDSALYLCASSFVSGRGSFDEQFFGPGTRLTVL.

This clone was seen a single time. The V and J genes are TRBV6-1 and TRBJ1-5; 7 bases match TRBD1. V was pared by 6 bases and J by 4 bases, with 3 bases of the junction left unmatched. Germline assignment: CDR1 MNHNS and CDR2 SASEGT. The CDR3 extends over 13 amino acids. CDR3 amino acids: CASSTGVNQPQHF. In nucleotides, the CDR3 is TGTGCCAGCAGCACAGGGGTGAATCAGCCCCAGCATTTT.

CDR3 protein: CASSELQGEYDTQYF. In DNA form, the CDR3 reads TGTGCCAGCAGTGAGCTACAAGGGGAATATGATACGCAGTATTTT. V usage is TRBV6-1 and J usage is TRBJ2-3; D might be TRBD1 (5 bases). V lost 3 bases and J lost 6, with 16 bases in between. Looked up from germline, CDR1 is MNHNS and CDR2 is SASEGT. There are 15 residues in the CDR3.

V usage is TRBV7-9 and J usage is TRBJ2-3; D gene unclear. The V end was cut by 8 bases, the J end by 0 bases, with 15 bases between. CDR3 length: 15 residues. Germline V gene sequence: CDR1 SEHNR, CDR2 FQNEAQ (reference sequence). Here the CDR3 reads CASLPLGKSTDTQYF. In DNA form, the CDR3 reads TGTGCCAGCCTACCCCTCGGCAAAAGCACAGATACGCAGTATTTT.

The V call is TRBV12-5, the J call TRBJ1-3; no reliable D call. V lost 0 bases, J lost 1 base, and 10 bases lay in between. CDR1 LGHNT and CDR2 FRNRAP come from the germline V gene. This CDR3 comprises 16 residues. CDR3 protein: CASGLVPIRSGNTIYF. For the CDR3, the DNA is TGTGCTAGTGGTTTGGTACCCATAAGGTCTGGAAACACCATATATTTT.

The chain combines TRBV19 with TRBJ2-7; D possibly corresponds to TRBD2 (5 bases). The CDR3 covers 17 residues. V was shortened by 5 bases and J by 1 base, with 21 bases between the two germline ends. Germline values: CDR1 LNHDA, CDR2 SQIVND (reference sequence). CDR3 nucleotides: TGTGCCAGTAGTCCCGGGGTTGGGGATTGGTTATCCTACGAGCAGTACTTC. It is translated as CASSPGVGDWLSYEQYF.

The chain carries TRBV19 and TRBJ2-5, with a possible D match to TRBD2 (6 bases). The germline V gene has CDR1 LNHDA and CDR2 SQIVND (reference sequence). V lost 5 bases to trimming and J lost 5 bases, with 12 bases between them. This CDR3 is built from 13 residues. CDR3 bases: TGTGCCAGTAGTCAACAGGCGGGGGAGACCCAGTACTTC. Protein: CASSQQAGETQYF.

The rearrangement joins TRBV19 to TRBJ2-7; maybe TRBD1 (6 bases). In germline, CDR1 is LNHDA, CDR2 SQIVND (reference sequence). The V end lost 4 bases, the J end lost 0 bases, and 10 bases lay between the germline ends. CDR3 length equals 14 residues. The CDR3 DNA reads as TGTGCCAGTAGTAGAGACAGGAGCTCCTACGAGCAGTACTTC. It translates to CASSRDRSSYEQYF.

The chain employs TRBV30 and TRBJ2-2; 7 positions match TRBD2. The V segment lost 3 bases and the J segment 4 bases; nucleotides outside the gene matches: 5. CDR3 size: 14 residues. The germline CDR1 and CDR2 sequences are GTSNPN and SVGIG (reference sequence). The CDR3 is CAWRNWGGTGELFF. For the CDR3, the DNA is TGTGCCTGGAGAAACTGGGGGGGCACCGGGGAGCTGTTTTTT.

V is TRBV5-1 and J is TRBJ1-1; D may be TRBD1 (6 bases). Germline CDR1 reads SGHRS; CDR2 reads YFSETQ. The CDR3 contains 15 residues. The V end lost 1 base, the J end lost 1 base, and 11 bases lay between the germline ends. CDR3 DNA sequence: TGCGCCAGCAGCTTGTTCGAGACAGGGAACACTGAAGCTTTCTTT. Protein sequence: CASSLFETGNTEAFF.

This chain links TRBV7-3 with TRBJ2-3; D unclear. Per the germline V gene, CDR1 is SGHTA and CDR2 is FQGTGA. Trimming left V 2 bases short and J 3 bases short, with 6 bases between. The CDR3 length is 13 residues. For the CDR3, the DNA is TGTGCCAGCAGCTTAGTATGGACAGATACGCAGTATTTT. Its translation: CASSLVWTDTQYF. Full variable domain (outside the CDR3, taken from reference TRBV7-3 and TRBJ2-3): GAGVSQTPSNKVTEKGKYVELRCDPISGHTALYWYRQSLGQGPEFLIYFQGTGAADDSGLPNDRFFAVRPEGSVSTLKIQRTERGDSAVYLCASSLVWTDTQYFGPGTRLTVL.

The chain has TRBV7-6 and TRBJ1-2; 7 bases are a match to TRBD1. Trimming cost V 5 bases and J 2 bases; bases outside gene matches: 2. The CDR3 is made up of 13 amino acids. From germline, CDR1 is SGHVS and CDR2 FNYEAQ. CDR3 DNA: TGTGCCAGCAGCCCGACAGGGAACTATGGCTACACCTTC. Its protein is CASSPTGNYGYTF.

V usage is TRBV28 and J usage is TRBJ2-5; TRBD2 matches 9 bases. J was trimmed by 4 bases and V by 7 bases; bases with no gene match: 16. This CDR3 comprises 17 residues. CDR1 is MDHEN and CDR2 is SYDVKM in the germline V gene. The CDR3 region has the DNA TGTGCCAGCACCTGGCGGGAGGGGCGGGAGTTCGGAGAGACCCAGTACTTC. Amino acid sequence: CASTWREGREFGETQYF.

The chain carries TRBV6-5 and TRBJ2-7; either TRBD1 or TRBD2 may supply D (5 bases each). The V gene lost 2 bases and the J gene lost 0 bases, with 14 bases spanning the gap. The CDR3 consists of 16 residues. Germline values: CDR1 MNHEY, CDR2 SVGAGI. The chain's CDR3 is CASSYRGLRVSYEQYF. The CDR3 bases are TGTGCCAGCAGTTACCGGGGCCTGCGGGTCTCCTACGAGCAGTACTTC.